This T cell receptor beta chain was identified in a study of control samples from healthy donors and cancer patients. Profiled with immunoSEQ multiplex PCR; TCRdb holds only in-frame clones, not every one. The data show roughly 120,000 clones, with about 93% seen just once and 2% to 3% held by the top ten. CDR1 and CDR2 from the germline V gene are SGDLS and YYNGEE. The CDR3 covers 15 residues. The germline V and J ends were trimmed by 0 bases and 0 bases, with 9 bases remaining between them. This TCR was recovered from a man aged 30 to 39 in good health. The chain carries TRBV9 and TRBJ1-2, with D perhaps TRBD1 (5 bases). Sequencing used blood. The CDR3 reads CASSVEGHPNYGYTF. DNA for the CDR3: TGTGCCAGCAGCGTAGAGGGGCATCCTAACTATGGCTACACCTTC.